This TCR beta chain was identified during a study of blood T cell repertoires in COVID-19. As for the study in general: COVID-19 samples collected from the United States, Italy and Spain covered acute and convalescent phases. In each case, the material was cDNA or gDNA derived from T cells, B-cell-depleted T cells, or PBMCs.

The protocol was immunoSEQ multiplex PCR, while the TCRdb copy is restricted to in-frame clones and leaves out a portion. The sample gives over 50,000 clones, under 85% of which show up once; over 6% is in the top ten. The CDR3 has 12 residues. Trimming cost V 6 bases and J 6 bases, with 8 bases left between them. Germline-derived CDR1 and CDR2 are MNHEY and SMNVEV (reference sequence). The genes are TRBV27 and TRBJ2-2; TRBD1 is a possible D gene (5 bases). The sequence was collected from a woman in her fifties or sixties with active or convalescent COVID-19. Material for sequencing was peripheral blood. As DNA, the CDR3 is TGTGCCAGCAGGGAAGGGGCCGGGGAGCTGTTTTTT. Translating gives CASREGAGELFF.